Listed below are T cell receptor beta chains from one sample, sequenced in a study of blood T cell repertoires in COVID-19. Clones were sequenced by immunoSEQ multiplex PCR, and TCRdb holds only the in-frame ones, with some missing. There are fewer than 120,000 clones in the sample; nearly 90% occur only once, and more than 4% lies in the top ten. Sequencing was carried out using peripheral blood. These receptor sequences come from a human donor in a cohort sampled during active COVID-19. Each CDR3 is given with its conserved first and last residue.

J | V | CDR3
TRBJ2-3 | TRBV9 | CASSVAPSGGTDTQYF
TRBJ2-2 | TRBV6-5 | CASSSEGAGGGELFF
TRBJ2-1 | TRBV7-7 | CASSQDRSSYNEQFF
TRBJ1-1 | TRBV27 | CASSLNRANTEAFF
TRBJ1-4 | TRBV5-6 | CASSFEQGGGQEKLFF
TRBJ2-3 | TRBV27 | CASSLVSGRSTDTQYF
TRBJ2-1 | TRBV28 | CASSLQGAYNEQFF
TRBJ2-2 | TRBV3-1/TRBV3-2 | CASSQAWRVNSNTGELFF
TRBJ2-2 | TRBV18 | CASSPRAGANTGELFF
TRBJ1-3 | TRBV7-9 | CASSPSGNTIYF
TRBJ1-3 | TRBV7-8 | CASSLGSRAGGRSGNTIYF
TRBJ1-6 | TRBV30 | CAWSDYYNSPLHF
TRBJ2-1 | TRBV6-6 | CASSYPGQGAYEQFF
TRBJ2-5 | TRBV7-8 | CASSRDRTQETQYF
TRBJ1-2 | TRBV5-6 | CASSYATGIYTF
TRBJ1-3 | TRBV10-3 | CAISEYGQLNSGNTIYF
TRBJ2-1 | TRBV12-1 | CASSFAGVSSYNEQFF
TRBJ2-5 | TRBV9 | CASSAHLGGSYQETQYF
TRBJ2-7 | TRBV6-5 | CASRGRDRGQYEQYF
TRBJ1-6 | TRBV27 | CASSSGPGSSPLHF
TRBJ2-3 | TRBV5-5 | CASSLLADTQYF
TRBJ2-7 | TRBV11-2 | CASSLELAGGPYEQYF
TRBJ2-1 | TRBV5-6 | CASSGTGTGDNEQFF
TRBJ2-2 | TRBV5-1 | CASSLRAGPDTGELFF
TRBJ2-7 | TRBV27 | CASQAAHEQYF
TRBJ1-2 | TRBV6-5 | CASSYTGVRYGYTF
TRBJ2-1 | TRBV4-1 | CASSQEGQGDYNEQFF
TRBJ2-7 | TRBV6-5 | CASSRGGDASYEQYF
TRBJ2-5 | TRBV7-2 | CASSPRGGGRIQETQYF
TRBJ2-1 | TRBV3-1/TRBV3-2 | CASSLMTSGRGNEQFF
TRBJ2-2 | TRBV9 | CASSDLPGQGAAGELFF
TRBJ2-3 | TRBV10-3 | CAISPGLTDTQYF
TRBJ2-7 | TRBV3-1/TRBV3-2 | CASSQSLTGRRDEQYF
TRBJ2-1 | TRBV10-3 | CAISESTSGRSLANEQFF
TRBJ2-4 | TRBV5-1 | CASSWDRERAKNIQYF
TRBJ2-7 | TRBV30 | CAWSELAGDEQYF